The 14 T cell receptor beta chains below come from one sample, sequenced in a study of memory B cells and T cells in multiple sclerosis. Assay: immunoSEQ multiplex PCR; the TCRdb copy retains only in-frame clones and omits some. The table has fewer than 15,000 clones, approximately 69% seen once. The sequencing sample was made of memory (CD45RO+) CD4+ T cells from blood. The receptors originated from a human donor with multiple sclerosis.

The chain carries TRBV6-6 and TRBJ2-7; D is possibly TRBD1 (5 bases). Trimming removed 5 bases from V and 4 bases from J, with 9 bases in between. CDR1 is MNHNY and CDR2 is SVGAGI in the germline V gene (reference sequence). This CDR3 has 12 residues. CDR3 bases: TGTGCCAGCAGTCAGGACAATTACGAGCAGTACTTC. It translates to CASSQDNYEQYF.

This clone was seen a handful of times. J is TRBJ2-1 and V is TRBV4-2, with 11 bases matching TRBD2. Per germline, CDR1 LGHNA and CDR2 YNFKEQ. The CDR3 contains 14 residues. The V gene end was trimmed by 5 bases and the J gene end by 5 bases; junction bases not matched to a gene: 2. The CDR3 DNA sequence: TGTGCCAGCAGCGGGACTAGCGGTAACAATGAGCAGTTCTTC. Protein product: CASSGTSGNNEQFF.

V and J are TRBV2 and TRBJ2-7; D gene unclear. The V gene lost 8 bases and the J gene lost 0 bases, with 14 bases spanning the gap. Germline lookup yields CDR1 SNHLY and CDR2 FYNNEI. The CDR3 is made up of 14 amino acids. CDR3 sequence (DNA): TGTGCCAGCGTAGTTAGCTCAAGCTCCTACGAGCAGTACTTC. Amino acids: CASVVSSSSYEQYF.

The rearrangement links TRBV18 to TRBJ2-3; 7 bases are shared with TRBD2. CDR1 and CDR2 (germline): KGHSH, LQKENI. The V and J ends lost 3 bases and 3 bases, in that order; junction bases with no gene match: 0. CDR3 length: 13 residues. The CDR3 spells CASSPGGTDTQYF. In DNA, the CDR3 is TGTGCCAGCTCACCCGGGGGGACAGATACGCAGTATTTT.

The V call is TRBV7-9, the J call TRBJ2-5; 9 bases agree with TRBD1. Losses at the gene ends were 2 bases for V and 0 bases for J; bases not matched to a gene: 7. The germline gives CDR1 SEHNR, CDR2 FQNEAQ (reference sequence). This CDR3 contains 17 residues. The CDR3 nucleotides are TGTGCCAGCAGCTTAAGGGGGGGGGACAGGGACCAAGAGACCCAGTACTTC. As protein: CASSLRGGDRDQETQYF. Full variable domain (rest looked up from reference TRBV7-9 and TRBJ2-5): DTGVSQNPRHKITKRGQNVTFRCDPISEHNRLYWYRQTLGQGPEFLTYFQNEAQLEKSRLLSDRFSAERPKGSFSTLEIQRTEQGDSAMYLCASSLRGGDRDQETQYFGPGTRLLVL.

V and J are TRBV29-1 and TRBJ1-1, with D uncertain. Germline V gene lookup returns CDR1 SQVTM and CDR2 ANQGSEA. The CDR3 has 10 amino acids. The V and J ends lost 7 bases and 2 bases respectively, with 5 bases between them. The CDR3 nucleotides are TGCAGCGCAGGTAACACTGAAGCTTTCTTT. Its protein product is CSAGNTEAFF.

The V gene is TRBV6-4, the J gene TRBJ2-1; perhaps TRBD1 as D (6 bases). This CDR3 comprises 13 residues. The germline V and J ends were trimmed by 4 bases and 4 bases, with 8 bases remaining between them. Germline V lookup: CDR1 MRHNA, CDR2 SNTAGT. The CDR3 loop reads CASSVQGYNEQFF. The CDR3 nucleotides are TGTGCCAGCAGTGTCCAGGGGTACAATGAGCAGTTCTTC.

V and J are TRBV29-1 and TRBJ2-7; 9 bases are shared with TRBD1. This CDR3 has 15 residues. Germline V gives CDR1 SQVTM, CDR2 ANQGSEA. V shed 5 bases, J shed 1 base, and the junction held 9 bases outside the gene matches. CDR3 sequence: CSVRGGTGSSYEQYF. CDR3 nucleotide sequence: TGCAGCGTTCGTGGAGGGACAGGGAGTTCCTACGAGCAGTACTTC.

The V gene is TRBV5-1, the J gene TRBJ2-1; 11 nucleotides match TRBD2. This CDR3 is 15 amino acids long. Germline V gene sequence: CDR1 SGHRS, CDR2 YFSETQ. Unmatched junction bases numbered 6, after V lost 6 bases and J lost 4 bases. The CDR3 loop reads CASTGLAGLYNEQFF. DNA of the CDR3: TGCGCCAGCACCGGACTAGCGGGTCTTTACAATGAGCAGTTCTTC.

CDR3 region: CASSLALAEADTQYF. CDR3 sequence (DNA): TGTGCCAGCAGCTTAGCACTAGCAGAGGCAGATACGCAGTATTTT. V is TRBV7-2 and J is TRBJ2-3, with D perhaps TRBD2 (6 bases). The V gene's germline CDR1 is SGHTA and CDR2 FQGNSA. The CDR3 length is 15 residues. V lost 0 bases and J lost 4, with 11 bases in between.

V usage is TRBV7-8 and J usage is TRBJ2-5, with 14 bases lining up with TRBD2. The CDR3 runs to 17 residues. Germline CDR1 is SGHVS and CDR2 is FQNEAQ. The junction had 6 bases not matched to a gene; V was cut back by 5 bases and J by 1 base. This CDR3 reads CASSRRTSGGTQETQYF. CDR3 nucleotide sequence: TGTGCCAGCAGCCGCAGGACTAGCGGGGGGACCCAAGAGACCCAGTACTTC.

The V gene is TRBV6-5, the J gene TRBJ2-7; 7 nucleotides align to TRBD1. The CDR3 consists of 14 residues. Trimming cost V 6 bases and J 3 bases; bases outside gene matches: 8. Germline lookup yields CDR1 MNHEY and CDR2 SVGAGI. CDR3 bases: TGTGCCAGCAGAGGGGGACAGTCACACTACGAGCAGTACTTC. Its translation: CASRGGQSHYEQYF.

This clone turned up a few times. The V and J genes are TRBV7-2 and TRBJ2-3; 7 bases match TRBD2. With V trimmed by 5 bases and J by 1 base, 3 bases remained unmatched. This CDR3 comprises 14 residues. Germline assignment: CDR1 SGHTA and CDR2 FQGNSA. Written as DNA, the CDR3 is TGTGCCAGCAGCCTAACTAGCGGCACAGATACGCAGTATTTT. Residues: CASSLTSGTDTQYF.

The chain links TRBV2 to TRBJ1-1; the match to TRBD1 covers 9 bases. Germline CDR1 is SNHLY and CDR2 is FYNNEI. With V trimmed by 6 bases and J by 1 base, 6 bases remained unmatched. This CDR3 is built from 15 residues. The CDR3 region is CASSAGTGKNTEAFF. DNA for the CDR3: TGTGCCAGCAGCGCCGGGACAGGGAAGAACACTGAAGCTTTCTTT.